The entry below gives a single T cell receptor beta chain sequence along with its context. The data were obtained in a study of blood T cell repertoires in COVID-19. Germline V lookup: CDR1 SGHKS, CDR2 YYEKEE (reference sequence). The CDR3 spans 15 residues. Trimming pared 0 bases from V and 0 bases from J, leaving 9 bases between. The protocol was immunoSEQ multiplex PCR, while the TCRdb copy is restricted to in-frame clones and leaves out a portion. This table holds 210,000 or so clones, around nine tenths found once. The TCR comes from a woman aged 55-69 years with acute or convalescent COVID-19. This chain connects TRBV5-5 to TRBJ1-1; no definite D call. The sequenced sample consisted of peripheral blood. In DNA form, the CDR3 reads TGTGCCAGCAGCTTGGTTATCAGAATGAACACTGAAGCTTTCTTT. Translating gives CASSLVIRMNTEAFF.